Listed below are T cell receptor beta chains from one sample, sequenced in a study of T cells in Graves' hyperthyroidism and ophthalmopathy. TCRdb reprocessed the multiplex PCR reads via MiXCR and lists one record per CDR3 protein. Of hundreds of thousands of distinct CDR3 sequences in the sample, over 35% were seen once. Sequenced sample: blood. Every receptor here comes from a middle-aged woman with Graves' hyperthyroidism. Each CDR3 is given with its conserved first and last residue. Fields, in order: CDR3 DNA, CDR3 protein, J gene, D gene, V gene, CDR3 length, clone size. D genes are given only for firm matches. The listing skips clone size in some rows; elsewhere it reads once, few, many or a size class.

cdr3_nt: TGTGCCAGCAGTTCAGGGACAATCCAAGAGACCCAGTACTTC
cdr3_aa: CASSSGTIQETQYF
j_call: TRBJ2-5
d_call: NA
v_call: TRBV2
cdr3_length: 14
clone_size: few

cdr3_nt: TGTGCCAGCCCTGACAACCCTGGGACCAACGAGCAGTACTTC
cdr3_aa: CASPDNPGTNEQYF
j_call: TRBJ2-7
d_call: NA
v_call: TRBV6-5
cdr3_length: 14
clone_size: NA

cdr3_nt: TGCAGTGCTACACAGGGGGGGAACTATGGCTACACCTTC
cdr3_aa: CSATQGGNYGYTF
j_call: TRBJ1-2
d_call: TRBD1
v_call: TRBV20-1
cdr3_length: 13
clone_size: few

cdr3_nt: TGCGCCAGCAGCCAAGGTTCGACAGGGGCGAGTGGAAACACCATATATTTT
cdr3_aa: CASSQGSTGASGNTIYF
j_call: TRBJ1-3
d_call: TRBD1
v_call: TRBV4-1
cdr3_length: 17
clone_size: NA

cdr3_nt: TGTGCCAGCAGCCTACAGGTACCGGTCTCCTACAATGAGCAGTACTTC
cdr3_aa: CASSLQVPVSYNEQYF
j_call: TRBJ2-7
d_call: NA
v_call: TRBV4-2
cdr3_length: 16
clone_size: NA

cdr3_nt: TGTGCCAGCAGTACGGGGGGAGTAACGAACACTGAAGCTTTCTTT
cdr3_aa: CASSTGGVTNTEAFF
j_call: TRBJ1-1
d_call: NA
v_call: TRBV19
cdr3_length: 15
clone_size: few

cdr3_nt: TGCAGTGCTAGAGATCGGAAAACTAATGTAGGGAAGTGGCGCTACACCTTC
cdr3_aa: CSARDRKTNVGKWRYTF
j_call: TRBJ1-2
d_call: NA
v_call: TRBV20-1
cdr3_length: 17
clone_size: many

cdr3_nt: TGTGCCAGCAGCCCGCGCGGGGGGAACAAGTACGAGCAGTACTTC
cdr3_aa: CASSPRGGNKYEQYF
j_call: TRBJ2-7
d_call: TRBD2
v_call: TRBV9
cdr3_length: 15
clone_size: NA

cdr3_nt: TGTGCCAGCAGCTTCAACAACAGGGTAAACACTGAAGCTTTCTTT
cdr3_aa: CASSFNNRVNTEAFF
j_call: TRBJ1-1
d_call: NA
v_call: TRBV7-3
cdr3_length: 15
clone_size: few

cdr3_nt: TGCAGCGTCATTTCCCCCGGGGGTGTGACCGGGGAGCTGTTTTTT
cdr3_aa: CSVISPGGVTGELFF
j_call: TRBJ2-2
d_call: NA
v_call: TRBV29-1
cdr3_length: 15
clone_size: few

cdr3_nt: TGTGCCAGCAGCTTCTCCGGGACAGGGAAAACTGAAGCTTTCTTT
cdr3_aa: CASSFSGTGKTEAFF
j_call: TRBJ1-1
d_call: TRBD1
v_call: TRBV9
cdr3_length: 15
clone_size: NA

cdr3_nt: TGTGCCAGCAGCGAATCCCAACAGGGGACGAACACTGAAGCTTTCTTT
cdr3_aa: CASSESQQGTNTEAFF
j_call: TRBJ1-1
d_call: TRBD1
v_call: TRBV9
cdr3_length: 16
clone_size: NA

cdr3_nt: TGTGCCAGCAGCAAGGGGGAGGTGGGGGTCTGGGGCACTGAAGCTTTCTTT
cdr3_aa: CASSKGEVGVWGTEAFF
j_call: TRBJ1-1
d_call: NA
v_call: TRBV7-2
cdr3_length: 17
clone_size: many

cdr3_nt: TGCAGCGTTGTCCAGGGTTACGAGCAGTACTTC
cdr3_aa: CSVVQGYEQYF
j_call: TRBJ2-7
d_call: NA
v_call: TRBV29-1
cdr3_length: 11
clone_size: NA

cdr3_nt: TGTGCCAGCAGTTCCCGGCAGGGCGGGGGGCTGGTTCGAGAGCAGTACTTC
cdr3_aa: CASSSRQGGGLVREQYF
j_call: TRBJ2-7
d_call: TRBD2
v_call: TRBV6-6
cdr3_length: 17
clone_size: NA

cdr3_nt: TGCGCCAGCAGCTTGGACTTCAACACCGGGGAGCTGTTTTTT
cdr3_aa: CASSLDFNTGELFF
j_call: TRBJ2-2
d_call: NA
v_call: TRBV5-1
cdr3_length: 14
clone_size: few

cdr3_nt: TGTGCCAGCAGCCCTCTAGGGCCGCTAACCGGGGAGCTGTTTTTT
cdr3_aa: CASSPLGPLTGELFF
j_call: TRBJ2-2
d_call: NA
v_call: TRBV6-1
cdr3_length: 15
clone_size: few

cdr3_nt: TGTGCCAGCAGTGTGGGACAGCACAACACTGAAGCTTTCTTT
cdr3_aa: CASSVGQHNTEAFF
j_call: TRBJ1-1
d_call: TRBD1
v_call: TRBV6-5
cdr3_length: 14
clone_size: few

cdr3_nt: TGTGCCAGCAGTCCAACAGGGGGTGTGGGAGGCGAGCAGTACTTC
cdr3_aa: CASSPTGGVGGEQYF
j_call: TRBJ2-7
d_call: TRBD1
v_call: TRBV12-3/TRBV12-4
cdr3_length: 15
clone_size: NA

cdr3_nt: TGTGCCAGTAGTATTTGGGGGCCCCAAGAGACCCAGTACTTC
cdr3_aa: CASSIWGPQETQYF
j_call: TRBJ2-5
d_call: NA
v_call: TRBV19
cdr3_length: 14
clone_size: few

cdr3_nt: TGTGCCAGTAGCAGCGGGACCGGGGCCTGGGAATTGAGGACTGAAGCTTTCTTT
cdr3_aa: CASSSGTGAWELRTEAFF
j_call: TRBJ1-1
d_call: NA
v_call: TRBV19
cdr3_length: 18
clone_size: few

cdr3_nt: TGTGCCAGTAGTGGGCAGGGGAGAAATCAGCCCCAGCATTTT
cdr3_aa: CASSGQGRNQPQHF
j_call: TRBJ1-5
d_call: NA
v_call: TRBV19
cdr3_length: 14
clone_size: many

cdr3_nt: TGTGCCAGCAGCTTAGCTCACATTGGCGGGAGGTCTAACGAGCAGTACTTC
cdr3_aa: CASSLAHIGGRSNEQYF
j_call: TRBJ2-7
d_call: TRBD2
v_call: TRBV7-9
cdr3_length: 17
clone_size: NA

cdr3_nt: TGTGCCAGTAGTAGTAGGACGGGAGGGGCCAACGTCCTGACTTTC
cdr3_aa: CASSSRTGGANVLTF
j_call: TRBJ2-6
d_call: NA
v_call: TRBV19
cdr3_length: 15
clone_size: NA

cdr3_nt: TGTGCCAGCAGTATGACAGTGAAGAATTCACCCCTCCACTTT
cdr3_aa: CASSMTVKNSPLHF
j_call: TRBJ1-6
d_call: NA
v_call: TRBV12-3/TRBV12-4
cdr3_length: 14
clone_size: NA

cdr3_nt: TGTGCCAGCAGTCCCCTAGCGGGATACTCCTACGAGCAGTACTTC
cdr3_aa: CASSPLAGYSYEQYF
j_call: TRBJ2-7
d_call: TRBD2
v_call: TRBV7-2
cdr3_length: 15
clone_size: few

cdr3_nt: TGTGCCAGCAGCACCCGGGACGGCGTTCCCTTCTCTGGAAACACCATATATTTT
cdr3_aa: CASSTRDGVPFSGNTIYF
j_call: TRBJ1-3
d_call: NA
v_call: TRBV9
cdr3_length: 18
clone_size: NA

cdr3_nt: TGCGCCAGCAGCGGCGGACCCCGGGACGGTAATGAAAAACTGTTTTTT
cdr3_aa: CASSGGPRDGNEKLFF
j_call: TRBJ1-4
d_call: NA
v_call: TRBV5-1
cdr3_length: 16
clone_size: few

cdr3_nt: TGTGCCAGCAGTTTATACCCCCGAGAGACCCAGTACTTC
cdr3_aa: CASSLYPRETQYF
j_call: TRBJ2-5
d_call: NA
v_call: TRBV7-2
cdr3_length: 13
clone_size: few

cdr3_nt: TGTGCCAGCAGTCTCGCGGGGAAGGGAGGAAAACTGTTTTTT
cdr3_aa: CASSLAGKGGKLFF
j_call: TRBJ1-4
d_call: NA
v_call: TRBV6-5
cdr3_length: 14
clone_size: NA

cdr3_nt: TGTGCCAGCAGTTCCGGGACGGCGCGGACACTCTACTTC
cdr3_aa: CASSSGTARTLYF
j_call: TRBJ2-7
d_call: NA
v_call: TRBV6-5
cdr3_length: 13
clone_size: many

cdr3_nt: TGTGCCACCAGTGATTCAGGGTCCCATGGCTACACCTTC
cdr3_aa: CATSDSGSHGYTF
j_call: TRBJ1-2
d_call: NA
v_call: TRBV24-1
cdr3_length: 13
clone_size: many

cdr3_nt: TGTGCCAGCAGCTTAGAGGCATCGGTGGCCACCTTC
cdr3_aa: CASSLEASVATF
j_call: TRBJ1-2
d_call: NA
v_call: TRBV7-2
cdr3_length: 12
clone_size: NA

cdr3_nt: TGTGCCAGCAGCCACCGGGACAGGGGGATGAACACTGAAGCTTTCTTT
cdr3_aa: CASSHRDRGMNTEAFF
j_call: TRBJ1-1
d_call: TRBD1
v_call: TRBV7-9
cdr3_length: 16
clone_size: NA

cdr3_nt: TGTGCCACTATGGACAGGGGGCATTCGGATACGCAGTATTTT
cdr3_aa: CATMDRGHSDTQYF
j_call: TRBJ2-3
d_call: TRBD1
v_call: TRBV24-1
cdr3_length: 14
clone_size: NA

cdr3_nt: TGCGCCAGCAGCCGGCCACCGGACAGCTACGAGCAGTACTTC
cdr3_aa: CASSRPPDSYEQYF
j_call: TRBJ2-7
d_call: NA
v_call: TRBV5-1
cdr3_length: 14
clone_size: many

cdr3_nt: TGTGCCACTACACAGCGGGAGGACTTAGAGGAGCAGTACTTC
cdr3_aa: CATTQREDLEEQYF
j_call: TRBJ2-7
d_call: TRBD2
v_call: TRBV10-3
cdr3_length: 14
clone_size: many

cdr3_nt: TGCAGTCTTCTAGCGGGGAAAGAGACCCAGTACTTC
cdr3_aa: CSLLAGKETQYF
j_call: TRBJ2-5
d_call: TRBD2
v_call: TRBV20-1
cdr3_length: 12
clone_size: NA

cdr3_nt: TGTGCCATCAGCCCGGACAGCAAAGAGACCCAGTACTTC
cdr3_aa: CAISPDSKETQYF
j_call: TRBJ2-5
d_call: NA
v_call: TRBV10-3
cdr3_length: 13
clone_size: few

cdr3_nt: TGTGCCAGCAGCTTAACGACTAGCGGGGGTCAAGGGACCCAGTACTTC
cdr3_aa: CASSLTTSGGQGTQYF
j_call: TRBJ2-5
d_call: TRBD2
v_call: TRBV7-2
cdr3_length: 16
clone_size: many

cdr3_nt: TGCAGTGCTAGAGAGGAGACGTCCAACTATGGCTACACCTTC
cdr3_aa: CSAREETSNYGYTF
j_call: TRBJ1-2
d_call: NA
v_call: TRBV20-1
cdr3_length: 14
clone_size: many

cdr3_nt: TGTGCCAGCAGTGAAGGAGGGGGGTGGGAGACCCAGTACTTC
cdr3_aa: CASSEGGGWETQYF
j_call: TRBJ2-5
d_call: NA
v_call: TRBV6-5
cdr3_length: 14
clone_size: many